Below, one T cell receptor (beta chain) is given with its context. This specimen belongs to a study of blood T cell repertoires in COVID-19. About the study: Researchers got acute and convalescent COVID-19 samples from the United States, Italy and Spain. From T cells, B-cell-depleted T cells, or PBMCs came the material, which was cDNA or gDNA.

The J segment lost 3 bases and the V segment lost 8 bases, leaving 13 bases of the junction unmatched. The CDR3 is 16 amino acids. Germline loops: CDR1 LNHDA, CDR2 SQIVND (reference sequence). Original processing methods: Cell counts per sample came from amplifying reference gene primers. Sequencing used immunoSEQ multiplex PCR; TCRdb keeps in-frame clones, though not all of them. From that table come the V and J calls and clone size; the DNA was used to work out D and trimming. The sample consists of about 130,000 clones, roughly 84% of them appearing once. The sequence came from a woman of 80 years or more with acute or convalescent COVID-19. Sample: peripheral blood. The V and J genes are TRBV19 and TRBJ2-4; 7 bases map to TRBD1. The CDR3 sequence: CASGGRQGVGKNIQYF. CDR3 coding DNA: TGTGCCAGTGGGGGAAGACAGGGTGTCGGCAAAAACATTCAGTACTTC.